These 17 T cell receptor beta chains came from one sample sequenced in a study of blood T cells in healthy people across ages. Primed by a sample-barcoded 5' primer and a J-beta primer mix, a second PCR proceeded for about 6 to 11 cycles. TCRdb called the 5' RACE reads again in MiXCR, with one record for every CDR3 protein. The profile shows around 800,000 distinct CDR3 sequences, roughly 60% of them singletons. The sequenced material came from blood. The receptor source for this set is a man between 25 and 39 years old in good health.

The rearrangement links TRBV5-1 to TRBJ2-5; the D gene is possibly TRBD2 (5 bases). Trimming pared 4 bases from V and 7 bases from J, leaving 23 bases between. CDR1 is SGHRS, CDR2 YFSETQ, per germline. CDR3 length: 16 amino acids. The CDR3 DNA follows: TGCGCCAGCAGCCCAACCTTGGAACCTAGCCTTGTGACCCAGTACTTC. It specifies CASSPTLEPSLVTQYF.

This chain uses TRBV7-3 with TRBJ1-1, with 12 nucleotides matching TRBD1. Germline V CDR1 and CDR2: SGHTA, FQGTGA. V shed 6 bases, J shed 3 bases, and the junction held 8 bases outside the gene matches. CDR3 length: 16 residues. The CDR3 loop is CASRPPGQGAYTEAFF. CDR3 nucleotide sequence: TGTGCCAGCAGACCACCGGGACAGGGGGCGTACACTGAAGCTTTCTTT. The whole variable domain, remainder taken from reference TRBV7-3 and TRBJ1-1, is GAGVSQTPSNKVTEKGKYVELRCDPISGHTALYWYRQSLGQGPEFLIYFQGTGAADDSGLPNDRFFAVRPEGSVSTLKIQRTERGDSAVYLCASRPPGQGAYTEAFFGQGTRLTVV.

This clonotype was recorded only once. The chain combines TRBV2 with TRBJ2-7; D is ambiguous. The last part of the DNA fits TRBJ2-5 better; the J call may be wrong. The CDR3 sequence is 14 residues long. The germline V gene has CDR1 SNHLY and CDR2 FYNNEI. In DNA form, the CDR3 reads TGTGCCAGCAGCCACCCTGTGGTTCGGGAGACCCAGTACTTC. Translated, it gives CASSHPVVRETQYF.

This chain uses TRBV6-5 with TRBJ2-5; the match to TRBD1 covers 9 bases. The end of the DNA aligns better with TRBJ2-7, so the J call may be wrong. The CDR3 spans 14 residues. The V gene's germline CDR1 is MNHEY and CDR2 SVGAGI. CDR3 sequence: CASSRGTGPAEQYF. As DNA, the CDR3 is TGTGCCAGCAGCCGCGGGACAGGGCCAGCCGAGCAGTACTTC.

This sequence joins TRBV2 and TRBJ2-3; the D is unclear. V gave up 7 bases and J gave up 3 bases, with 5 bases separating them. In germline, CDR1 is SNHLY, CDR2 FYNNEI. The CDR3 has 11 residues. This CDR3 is CASIETDTQYF. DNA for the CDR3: TGTGCCAGCATTGAGACAGATACGCAGTATTTT.

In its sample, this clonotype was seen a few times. CDR3 residues: CSAKTGTSYEQYF. DNA for the CDR3: TGCAGTGCAAAGACGGGGACCTCCTACGAGCAGTACTTC. The J gene is TRBJ2-7, the V gene TRBV20-1; the D gene could be TRBD1 or TRBD2 (5 bases each). CDR1 is DFQATT, CDR2 SNEGSKA, per germline (reference sequence). The V and J ends lost 6 bases and 0 bases respectively, with 12 bases between them. The CDR3 totals 13 residues.

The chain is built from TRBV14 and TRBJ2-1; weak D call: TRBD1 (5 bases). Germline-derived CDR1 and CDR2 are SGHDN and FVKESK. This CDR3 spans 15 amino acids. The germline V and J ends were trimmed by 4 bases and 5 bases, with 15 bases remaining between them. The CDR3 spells CASSLQILGHNEQFF. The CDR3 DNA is TGTGCCAGCAGCCTACAGATATTGGGGCACAATGAGCAGTTCTTC.

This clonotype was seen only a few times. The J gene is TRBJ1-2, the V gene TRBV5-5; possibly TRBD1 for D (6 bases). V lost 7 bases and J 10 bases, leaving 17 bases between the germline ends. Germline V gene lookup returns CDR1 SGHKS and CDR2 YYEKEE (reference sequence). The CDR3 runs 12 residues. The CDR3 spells CASESDRVDYTF. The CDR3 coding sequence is TGTGCCAGCGAATCGGACAGAGTAGACTACACCTTC. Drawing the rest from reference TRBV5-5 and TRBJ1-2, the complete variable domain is DAGVTQSPTHLIKTRGQQVTLRCSPISGHKSVSWYQQVLGQGPQFIFQYYEKEERGRGNFPDRFSARQFPNYSSELNVNALLLGDSALYLCASESDRVDYTFGSGTRLTVV.

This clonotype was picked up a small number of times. The CDR3 coding sequence is TGTGCCAGCAGTTACTTAAGGGGGACAGGGTATAGAGAGACCCAGTACTTC. Its protein product is CASSYLRGTGYRETQYF. This sequence joins TRBV6-6 and TRBJ2-5, with 9 bases fitting TRBD1. Trimming cost V 1 base and J 4 bases; bases outside gene matches: 10. CDR1 is MNHNY and CDR2 is SVGAGI in the germline V gene (reference sequence). The CDR3 spans 17 residues.

CDR3 sequence reads: CASTSGVTEAFF. Written as DNA, the CDR3 is TGTGCCAGCACCAGTGGCGTCACTGAAGCTTTCTTT. The V gene is TRBV12-3 or TRBV12-4, the J gene TRBJ1-1, with no clear D. Deletions cut 7 bases from V and 4 bases from J, with 10 bases between. The CDR3 length is 12 residues.

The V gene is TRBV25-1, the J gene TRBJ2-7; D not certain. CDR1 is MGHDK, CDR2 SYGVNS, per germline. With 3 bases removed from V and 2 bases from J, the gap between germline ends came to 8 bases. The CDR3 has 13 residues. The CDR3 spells CASSELGTYEQYF. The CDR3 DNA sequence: TGTGCCAGCAGTGAGCTGGGAACCTACGAGCAGTACTTC.

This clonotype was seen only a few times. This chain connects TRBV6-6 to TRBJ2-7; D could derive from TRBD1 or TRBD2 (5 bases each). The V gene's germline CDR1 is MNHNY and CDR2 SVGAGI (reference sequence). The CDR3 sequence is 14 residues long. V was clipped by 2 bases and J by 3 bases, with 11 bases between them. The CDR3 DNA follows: TGTGCCAGCAGTTACAGTGGGACCGGCTACGAGCAGTACTTC. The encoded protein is CASSYSGTGYEQYF.

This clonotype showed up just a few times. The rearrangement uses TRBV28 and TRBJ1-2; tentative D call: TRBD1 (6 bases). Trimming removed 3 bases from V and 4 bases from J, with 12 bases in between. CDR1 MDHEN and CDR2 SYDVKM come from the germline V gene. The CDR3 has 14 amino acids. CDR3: CASSLGQDFYGYTF. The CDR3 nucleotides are TGTGCCAGCAGTTTGGGACAAGATTTCTATGGCTACACCTTC.

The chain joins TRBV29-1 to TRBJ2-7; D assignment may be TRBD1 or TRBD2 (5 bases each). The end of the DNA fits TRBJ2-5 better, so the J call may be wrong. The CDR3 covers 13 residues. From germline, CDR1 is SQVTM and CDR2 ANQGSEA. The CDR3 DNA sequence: TGCAGCGTTGGGGGAGCAGGGTACGAGACCCAGTACTTC. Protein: CSVGGAGYETQYF.

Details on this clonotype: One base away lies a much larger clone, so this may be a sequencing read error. In DNA, the CDR3 is TGTGCCAGCAGCTTAGGACTAAGCGCTGGGACCAACGTCCTGACTTTC. As protein: CASSLGLSAGTNVLTF. The J gene is TRBJ2-6, the V gene TRBV7-3; D is possibly TRBD2 (6 bases). The germline CDR1 and CDR2 sequences are SGHTA and FQGTGA. This CDR3 contains 16 residues.

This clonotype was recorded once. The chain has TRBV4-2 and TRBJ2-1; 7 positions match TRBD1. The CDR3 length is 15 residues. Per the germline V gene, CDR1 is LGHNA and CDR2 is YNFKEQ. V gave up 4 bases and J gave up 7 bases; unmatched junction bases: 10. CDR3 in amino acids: CASSPTPDRTNEQFF. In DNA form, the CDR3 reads TGTGCCAGCAGCCCCACTCCGGACAGGACGAATGAGCAGTTCTTC.

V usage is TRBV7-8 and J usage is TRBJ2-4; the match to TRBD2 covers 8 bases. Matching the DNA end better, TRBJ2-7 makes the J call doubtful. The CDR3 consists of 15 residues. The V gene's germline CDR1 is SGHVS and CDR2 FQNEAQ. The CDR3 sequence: CASSLRGTSPYEQYF. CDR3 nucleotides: TGTGCCAGCAGCCTAAGGGGGACTAGTCCCTACGAGCAGTACTTC.